A single sample gave rise to the 32 T cell receptor beta chains below, sequenced in a study of blood T cells in healthy people across ages. PCR was performed a second time for 7 to 11 cycles using a sample-barcoded 5' primer and a J-beta primer mix. One entry per CDR3 protein, called by TCRdb with MiXCR from the 5' RACE reads. The sample gives around 820,000 distinct CDR3 sequences, around 25% of which show up once; 3% to 4% is in the top ten. These data also featured in a second study, about T cells of mothers and their children.

Sequencing was carried out using blood. These receptor sequences come from a boy aged 5-17 years in good health.

The gene calls are TRBV29-1 and TRBJ2-5; no firm D call. The DNA end favors TRBJ2-7, so the J call may be wrong. There are 11 residues in the CDR3. Germline V gene sequence: CDR1 SQVTM, CDR2 ANQGSEA. In nucleotides, the CDR3 is TGCAGCGTTGCAGAAACCTACGAGCAGTACTTC. It encodes CSVAETYEQYF.

V and J are TRBV29-1 and TRBJ1-2; D remains ambiguous. The CDR3 covers 12 residues. Germline V gene sequence: CDR1 SQVTM, CDR2 ANQGSEA. V gave up 3 bases and J gave up 8 bases, with 13 bases separating them. The CDR3 DNA follows: TGCAGCGTTGAGGGAGGGATGAGAGGCTACACCTTC. Translation gives CSVEGGMRGYTF.

This clonotype was counted only a few times. The gene calls are TRBV9 and TRBJ2-5; possibly TRBD1 for D (6 bases). Deletions cut 0 bases from V and 2 bases from J, with 14 bases between. This CDR3 has 16 residues. CDR1 is SGDLS, CDR2 YYNGEE, per germline. CDR3 sequence reads: CASSVAYGQPQETQYF. CDR3 coding DNA: TGTGCCAGCAGCGTAGCCTATGGACAGCCTCAAGAGACCCAGTACTTC. The full variable domain, completed using reference TRBV9 and TRBJ2-5, is DSGVTQTPKHLITATGQRVTLRCSPRSGDLSVYWYQQSLDQGLQFLIQYYNGEERAKGNILERFSAQQFPDLHSELNLSSLELGDSALYFCASSVAYGQPQETQYFGPGTRLLVL.

A few counts support this clonotype. The chain has TRBV19 and TRBJ2-5, with TRBD2 matching over 8 bases. The DNA end is a closer match to TRBJ2-1, so the J assignment may be wrong. This CDR3 has 13 residues. Germline lookup yields CDR1 LNHDA and CDR2 SQIVND (reference sequence). The CDR3 here is CASSIATSGEQFF. For the CDR3, the DNA is TGTGCCAGTAGTATAGCAACTAGCGGAGAGCAGTTCTTC.

This clonotype was counted only a few times. The gene calls are TRBV6-2 or TRBV6-3 and TRBJ2-1; D possibly matches TRBD1 or TRBD2 (5 bases each). V lost 6 bases, J lost 2 bases, and 14 bases lay in between. Looked up from germline, CDR1 is MNHEY and CDR2 is SVGEGT. The CDR3 runs to 15 residues. The CDR3 sequence: CASSHGTNTYNEQFF. The CDR3 DNA reads TGTGCCAGCAGCCACGGGACCAACACCTACAATGAGCAGTTCTTC.

The J gene is TRBJ1-6, the V gene TRBV6-2 or TRBV6-3; possible D gene TRBD1, 5 bases. Germline CDR1 and CDR2: MNHEY and SVGEGT. V dropped 5 bases and J dropped 5 bases, with 16 bases sitting between them. The CDR3 has 16 residues. The CDR3 coding sequence is TGTGCCAGCAGTAAAGACCACCGGGGCCATAATTCACCCCTCCACTTT. Translating gives CASSKDHRGHNSPLHF.

V and J are TRBV25-1 and TRBJ2-7; 11 bases map to TRBD1. Losses at the gene ends were 2 bases for V and 4 bases for J; bases not matched to a gene: 4. Germline V lookup: CDR1 MGHDK, CDR2 SYGVNS. This CDR3 contains 15 residues. The CDR3 spells CASSEGQGAWYEQYF. CDR3 in DNA: TGTGCCAGCAGTGAAGGACAGGGGGCCTGGTACGAGCAGTACTTC.

A few counts support this clonotype. The V and J genes are TRBV3-1 and TRBJ2-1; D remains unclear. The length of the CDR3 is 17 residues. The V end was cut by 0 bases, the J end by 0 bases, with 12 bases between. Germline values: CDR1 LGHDT, CDR2 YNNKEL (reference sequence). CDR3 amino acids: CASSQEGSSSSYNEQFF. As DNA, the CDR3 is TGTGCCAGCAGCCAAGAGGGTAGCTCCAGCTCCTACAATGAGCAGTTCTTC.

This clonotype was counted between two and nine times. This rearrangement joins TRBV7-2 to TRBJ2-1; 7 bases match TRBD1. Germline loops: CDR1 SGHTA, CDR2 FQGNSA. The CDR3 has 16 amino acids. V shed 1 base and J 4 bases; nucleotides not matched to a gene: 7. This CDR3 reads CASSLDGGQLYNEQFF. CDR3 bases: TGTGCCAGCAGCTTAGATGGGGGACAGCTTTACAATGAGCAGTTCTTC.

This clonotype was found a few times. V and J are TRBV3-1 and TRBJ1-5, with D possibly TRBD1 on 5 matching bases. V gave up 3 bases and J gave up 6 bases, with 12 bases separating them. From germline, CDR1 is LGHDT and CDR2 YNNKEL (reference sequence). This CDR3 comprises 14 residues. This CDR3 is CASSHEETGQPQHF. The CDR3 DNA is TGTGCCAGCAGCCACGAGGAAACAGGTCAGCCCCAGCATTTT.

The sample holds a few counts of this clonotype. The chain carries TRBV12-3 or TRBV12-4 and TRBJ1-2; D ambiguous. With 6 bases removed from V and 4 bases from J, the gap between germline ends came to 12 bases. CDR3 length: 13 amino acids. The CDR3, as DNA: TGTGCCAGCAGCATCAGATTATCCTATGGCTACACCTTC. Protein sequence: CASSIRLSYGYTF.

This clonotype appeared a few times. A read error may produce the germline difference seen at one junction end. This chain connects TRBV5-1 to TRBJ2-2, with D perhaps given as TRBD1 or TRBD2 (5 bases each). The CDR3 is 17 residues long. Per germline, CDR1 SGHRS and CDR2 YFSETQ. The CDR3 here is CASSRGKVGSSTEELFF. CDR3 coding DNA: TGCGCCAGCAGCAGGGGTAAAGTGGGGAGCAGTACCGAGGAGCTGTTTTTT.

The J gene is TRBJ2-7, the V gene TRBV6-1; D is uncertain. The CDR3 is made up of 16 amino acids. Germline V gene data show CDR1 as MNHNS and CDR2 as SASEGT. Trimming pared 6 bases from V and 7 bases from J, leaving 25 bases between. The CDR3 DNA reads as TGTGCCAGCAGCCAGTTTCCCAGGATTGTCTCGGAGGAGCAGTACTTC. It specifies CASSQFPRIVSEEQYF.

As to this clonotype: The junction differs from germline at one of its ends, possibly a read error. The V call is TRBV24-1, the J call TRBJ2-1; TRBD2 aligns across 9 bases. From germline, CDR1 is KGHDR and CDR2 SFDVKD. This CDR3 has 17 amino acids. DNA for the CDR3: TGTGCCACCAGTGAAGCCCCCGGGACTAGCTCCTACGATGAGCAGTTCTTC. This translates into CATSEAPGTSSYDEQFF.

This chain joins TRBV5-1 and TRBJ2-2; D may be TRBD2 (6 bases). CDR1 SGHRS and CDR2 YFSETQ come from the germline V gene. V was clipped by 5 bases and J by 0 bases, with 14 bases between them. This CDR3 spans 16 amino acids. CDR3 loop: CASRVVIAANTGELFF. Here the CDR3 DNA reads TGCGCCAGCAGAGTGGTAATAGCGGCGAACACCGGGGAGCTGTTTTTT.

V is TRBV12-3 or TRBV12-4 and J is TRBJ1-2, with D tentatively TRBD1 (6 bases). The CDR3 consists of 12 residues. V dropped 8 bases and J dropped 13 bases, with 20 bases sitting between them. In nucleotides, the CDR3 is TGTGCCAGCGACACTTCCGGGACATCGCTCACCTTC. This sequence encodes CASDTSGTSLTF.

This clonotype showed up just a few times. The rearrangement uses TRBV6-2 or TRBV6-3 and TRBJ2-3; TRBD2 agrees at 8 bases. This CDR3 is built from 15 residues. After removal of 8 bases from V and 4 bases from J, the junction contained 11 bases not matched to a gene. CDR1 is MNHEY, CDR2 SVGEGT, per germline. The CDR3 loop is CASGPQRENSDTQYF. Written as DNA, the CDR3 is TGTGCCAGCGGCCCTCAGCGGGAGAATTCAGATACGCAGTATTTT.

The chain combines TRBV29-1 with TRBJ2-6; D remains unclear. The V and J ends lost 2 bases and 0 bases respectively, with 8 bases between them. The CDR3 length is 15 residues. Germline V gives CDR1 SQVTM, CDR2 ANQGSEA. CDR3 coding DNA: TGCAGCGTTGAAAACAGCCTCTCTGGGGCCAACGTCCTGACTTTC. Translating gives CSVENSLSGANVLTF.

This clonotype was found a few times. The J gene is TRBJ2-5, the V gene TRBV6-6, with a possible D match to TRBD2 (5 bases). The CDR3 loop spans 12 amino acids. CDR1 is MNHNY, CDR2 SVGAGI, per germline (reference sequence). V lost 6 bases and J 10 bases, leaving 15 bases between the germline ends. The CDR3 loop reads CASRTDGGDQYF. CDR3 DNA: TGTGCCAGCAGAACGGACGGAGGCGACCAGTACTTC.

This clonotype showed up many times. The chain has TRBV4-3 and TRBJ1-4, with TRBD1 as a possible D gene (5 bases). V was pared by 2 bases and J by 8 bases, with 27 bases between. The length of the CDR3 is 19 residues. Germline CDR1 and CDR2: LGHNA and YSLEER. The CDR3 DNA reads as TGCGCCAGCAGCCAAAGTCCCCAGGGAGCTGGGGACTTTGGCGAAAAACTGTTTTTT. Translation: CASSQSPQGAGDFGEKLFF.

The chain couples TRBV27 to TRBJ2-3; 9 bases are a match to TRBD2. Germline-derived CDR1 and CDR2 are MNHEY and SMNVEV (reference sequence). The CDR3 is made up of 14 amino acids. The J segment lost 3 bases and the V segment lost 8 bases, leaving 6 bases of the junction unmatched. CDR3 DNA: TGTGCCAGCTGCGTAGCGGGGGCAACAGATACGCAGTATTTT. The encoded protein is CASCVAGATDTQYF.

V gene TRBV12-3 or TRBV12-4 combines with J gene TRBJ2-5; TRBD2 agrees at 7 bases. The CDR3 covers 16 residues. V lost 5 bases and J lost 5; bases outside the gene matches: 14. CDR3 protein: CASSVPLAGEPETQYF. CDR3 coding DNA: TGTGCCAGCAGTGTGCCCCTCGCGGGGGAGCCGGAGACCCAGTACTTC.

This chain links TRBV12-3 or TRBV12-4 with TRBJ1-5; unclear D gene. Trimming shortened V by 5 bases and J by 0 bases, and 20 bases separated the two germline ends. The length of the CDR3 is 18 residues. CDR3 sequence: CASSPNAAGYYSNQPQHF. The CDR3 coding sequence is TGTGCCAGCAGTCCCAACGCTGCAGGTTATTATAGCAATCAGCCCCAGCATTTT.

The V gene is TRBV7-2, the J gene TRBJ1-4; D remains ambiguous. Trimming took 5 bases from V and 5 from J, leaving 12 bases between them. The CDR3 is 14 residues long. Germline CDR1 is SGHTA and CDR2 is FQGNSA. The DNA of the CDR3 is TGTGCCAGCAGCATGCGGACGGGGAATGAAAAACTGTTTTTT. Residues: CASSMRTGNEKLFF.

There are many counts of this clonotype. The V call is TRBV7-9, the J call TRBJ2-1; maybe TRBD2 (5 bases). Between the trimmed V and J ends, which lost 1 base and 5 bases, there was a span of 18 bases. The CDR3 length is 17 residues. Germline V gene sequence: CDR1 SEHNR, CDR2 FQNEAQ (reference sequence). In nucleotides, the CDR3 is TGTGCCAGCAGCTTAGTTAGCGTCTCCCCGGAGAACAATGAGCAGTTCTTC. Its translation is CASSLVSVSPENNEQFF.

The chain is built from TRBV6-1 and TRBJ2-7; no definite D call. Per germline, CDR1 MNHNS and CDR2 SASEGT. The CDR3 extends over 11 amino acids. V was clipped by 7 bases and J by 3 bases, with 7 bases between them. The CDR3 DNA reads TGTGCCAGCATTGAGAACTACGAGCAGTACTTC. This translates into CASIENYEQYF.

The chain uses TRBV6-6 and TRBJ1-2, with TRBD1 identical over 9 bases. CDR1 MNHNY and CDR2 SVGAGI come from the germline V gene (reference sequence). The CDR3 extends over 14 amino acids. The V segment lost 3 bases and the J segment 6 bases; nucleotides outside the gene matches: 5. The CDR3 reads CASSYWDRVDGYTF. The CDR3 bases are TGTGCCAGCAGTTATTGGGACAGGGTTGATGGCTACACCTTC.

There are a few counts of this clonotype. J is TRBJ2-5 and V is TRBV5-1; D uncertain. CDR1 is SGHRS and CDR2 is YFSETQ in the germline V gene. This CDR3 is built from 15 residues. Trimming took 0 bases from V and 4 from J, leaving 13 bases between them. CDR3 sequence (DNA): TGCGCCAGCAGCTTGGCCTCGCATACGGGAGAGACCCAGTACTTC. It is translated as CASSLASHTGETQYF.

This clonotype has only a few counts. The chain combines TRBV9 with TRBJ2-1; 7 nucleotides match TRBD2. Germline CDR1 reads SGDLS; CDR2 reads YYNGEE. Unmatched junction bases numbered 13, after V lost 4 bases and J lost 9 bases. This CDR3 has 15 amino acids. CDR3 protein: CASSPSGNPGSEQFF. The CDR3 bases are TGTGCCAGCAGCCCAAGCGGGAACCCAGGAAGTGAGCAGTTCTTC.

Only a few counts were recorded for this clonotype. The J gene is TRBJ1-2, the V gene TRBV5-4; 8 bases align to TRBD1. Germline assignment: CDR1 SGHNT and CDR2 YYREEE (reference sequence). V was clipped by 4 bases and J by 2 bases; unmatched bases: 7. The CDR3 contains 15 residues. CDR3 nucleotides: TGTGCCAGCAGCGGTGACAGGGGCAGAAACTATGGCTACACCTTC. As protein: CASSGDRGRNYGYTF.

This clonotype was detected a few times. The V call is TRBV24-1, the J call TRBJ2-1; 10 positions match TRBD2. The CDR3 covers 17 residues. After removal of 2 bases from V and 3 bases from J, the junction contained 6 bases not matched to a gene. Germline-derived CDR1 and CDR2 are KGHDR and SFDVKD. Here the CDR3 reads CATSDSRLAGVYNEQFF. The CDR3 DNA reads TGTGCCACCAGTGATTCAAGACTAGCGGGTGTCTACAATGAGCAGTTCTTC.

This clonotype was recorded a few times. One end of the junction is discordant with germline, which a read error may explain. The chain has TRBV7-9 and TRBJ2-5; D remains ambiguous. Matching the DNA end better, TRBJ2-7 makes the J call doubtful. Germline CDR1 SEHNR, CDR2 FQNEAQ (reference sequence). CDR3 size: 12 residues. Written as DNA, the CDR3 is TGCGCCATCCGGGCTGGCTCCTACGAGCAGTACTTC. Amino acids: CAIRAGSYEQYF.